This T cell receptor (beta chain) was recovered during a study of blood T cells in healthy people across ages. There are 12 residues in the CDR3. Germline assignment: CDR1 MGHDK and CDR2 SYGVNS. Using a J-beta primer mix together with a sample-barcoded 5' primer, a second PCR was run for roughly 6 to 12 cycles. With 12 random nucleotides, a template-switch adaptor tagged each individual cDNA molecule. TCRdb ran MiXCR on the 5' RACE reads and lists one entry per CDR3 protein. Of hundreds of thousands of distinct CDR3 sequences detected, under 55% appear once; the ten largest clones hold roughly a fifth. Notes on this clonotype: Its antigen remains unidentified.

About 9.9 milliliters of peripheral blood were drawn from each donor. Study-level findings and limits: Any conclusive comparison of naive versus antigen-experienced cells was prevented by using unsorted PBMCs. The donors' CMV status was not determined, possibly confounding changes in expanded clonotypes.

This rearrangement joins TRBV25-1 to TRBJ2-7, with D perhaps assigned TRBD1 or TRBD2 (6 bases each). The J call may be incorrect, as the DNA end agrees better with TRBJ2-5. Source material: blood. The TCR was taken from a man in his 60s in good health. The CDR3 DNA is TGTGCCAGCCATAGGGGGGATGAGACCCAGTACTTC. The encoded protein is CASHRGDETQYF.